This T cell receptor (beta chain) was recorded in a study of shared clonotypes between healthy human individuals. The V gene's germline CDR1 is GTSNPN and CDR2 SVGIG (reference sequence). The CDR3 sequence is 12 residues long. Unmatched junction bases numbered 7, after V lost 5 bases and J lost 8 bases. Authors' methods: As immunoSEQ supplied junction-only sequences (without quality scores), filtering differed. The data were produced by immunoSEQ multiplex PCR, yet TCRdb's version contains in-frame clones alone and is incomplete. V, J and clone size were drawn from that table, and D and trimming were deduced from the DNA. The table records roughly 650,000 clones, about 96% of them present only once. Whole-study results and caveats: Clonotypes that were shared across a handful of donors made up approximately 5.1% of naive CD4 clonotypes. On the whole, naive subsets had larger estimated richness than memory subsets had.

About this clone: Its antigen is unknown.

Naive CD8 cells lacked CD45RO, underwent positive selection for CCR7 and left out terminally differentiated effector memory CD45RA+ cells. There were only Caucasian adults among the donors, and all lived in Nashville, Tennessee. V gene TRBV30 combines with J gene TRBJ1-2; 8 bases match TRBD1. The specimen sequenced was naive CD8+ T cells sorted from blood. The TCR comes from a woman aged 25 to 39 in good health. CDR3 sequence: CAWGGGTGGYTF. In DNA, the CDR3 is TGTGCCTGGGGGGGAGGGACAGGAGGCTACACCTTC.